Described below is a single T cell receptor (beta chain) sequence and its context. How the authors handled the data: How many nucleated cells were present was estimated from reference gene primer amplification. Assay used: immunoSEQ multiplex PCR; TCRdb lists only in-frame clones, some missing. V and J calls and clone size come straight from that table; D and trimming were deduced from the DNA. The sample records roughly 150,000 clones, over 80% being singletons. This sample is part of a study of blood T cell repertoires in COVID-19. Study in general: PBMCs, B-cell-depleted T cells, or T cells were the source of the cDNA or gDNA that made up the material.

The J segment lost 0 bases and the V segment lost 4 bases, leaving 18 bases of the junction unmatched. There are 21 residues in the CDR3. CDR1 and CDR2 from the germline V gene are SGHVS and FQNEAQ. The chain employs TRBV7-8 and TRBJ2-1, with 10 positions matching TRBD2. Sequenced: peripheral blood. The sequence derives from a woman of 80 years or more with COVID-19, enrolled during active disease. CDR3 DNA: TGTGCCAGCAGCTCCGCCTGGAGAGCTAGCGGGGGCCTGGTCTCCTACAATGAGCAGTTCTTC. It is translated as CASSSAWRASGGLVSYNEQFF.